A selection of T cell receptor beta chains follows, all from one sample in a study of T cells in Graves' hyperthyroidism and ophthalmopathy. One entry per CDR3 protein results from TCRdb running MiXCR on the multiplex PCR reads. The repertoire has roughly 660,000 distinct CDR3 sequences, 15% to 20% of them found once; the top ten carry 15% to 17%. The sample consisted of blood. Every receptor here comes from a man aged 50 or older with Graves' hyperthyroidism. The CDR3 runs from the conserved cysteine through the conserved F or W. The D gene is left open where the match is weak. Clone size, where shown, is once, few, many, or a class for clones that have expanded.

-	TRBV20-1	TRBJ2-1	-	CSARPSTEQFF	TGCAGTGCTAGGCCTTCAACCGAGCAGTTCTTC
-	TRBV6-2/TRBV6-3	TRBJ2-7	many	CASSIEAPSYEQYF	TGTGCCAGCAGTATCGAGGCCCCATCCTACGAGCAGTACTTC
-	TRBV5-1	TRBJ1-1	many	CTSSFGSGTEAFF	TGCACCAGCAGCTTCGGTTCTGGCACTGAAGCTTTCTTT
-	TRBV11-2	TRBJ2-5	many	CASSLTDVQETQYF	TGTGCCAGCAGCCTAACGGACGTACAAGAGACCCAGTACTTC
TRBD2	TRBV7-9	TRBJ2-1	few	CASSTIAGGFNNEQFF	TGTGCCAGCAGCACTATAGCGGGAGGCTTCAACAATGAGCAGTTCTTC
-	TRBV11-1	TRBJ2-2	many	CASSFAETTGELFF	TGTGCCAGCAGCTTTGCGGAAACCACCGGGGAGCTGTTTTTT
-	TRBV3-1	TRBJ2-5	many	CASSQVTKRETQYF	TGTGCCAGCAGCCAAGTAACTAAAAGGGAGACCCAGTACTTC
TRBD1	TRBV6-2/TRBV6-3	TRBJ2-1	many	CASSYSGQGNEQFF	TGTGCCAGCAGTTACTCCGGACAGGGCAATGAGCAGTTCTTC
TRBD2	TRBV7-2	TRBJ2-3	-	CASSPGGVDTQYF	TGTGCCAGCAGCCCTGGGGGGGTAGATACGCAGTATTTT
-	TRBV6-2/TRBV6-3	TRBJ2-7	many	CASSYSANTAEQYF	TGTGCCAGCAGTTACTCGGCCAACACGGCTGAGCAGTACTTC
TRBD2	TRBV24-1	TRBJ2-2	few	CATSDFGTSGGTGELFF	TGTGCCACCAGTGATTTCGGGACTAGCGGGGGCACCGGGGAGCTGTTTTTT
-	TRBV20-1	TRBJ2-5	many	CSARDRGRGTVQETQYF	TGCAGTGCTAGAGATCGGGGCAGGGGGACTGTTCAAGAGACCCAGTACTTC
-	TRBV30	TRBJ1-3	few	CAWSGLTGSSGNTIYF	TGTGCCTGGAGCGGCCTTACAGGGAGTTCTGGAAACACCATATATTTT
-	TRBV7-3	TRBJ1-1	many	CASSVAGHGTEAFF	TGTGCCAGCAGCGTCGCGGGACACGGGACTGAAGCTTTCTTT
TRBD1	TRBV7-3	TRBJ1-1	many	CASSFTGVTEAFF	TGTGCCAGCAGCTTTACAGGGGTTACTGAAGCTTTCTTT
-	TRBV10-3	TRBJ2-6	-	CAISDLRISGANVLTF	TGTGCCATCAGTGACCTACGTATCTCTGGGGCCAACGTCCTGACTTTC
-	TRBV18	TRBJ1-1	many	CASSPGGLGTEAFF	TGTGCCAGCTCACCAGGTGGATTGGGCACTGAAGCTTTCTTT
-	TRBV9	TRBJ2-1	-	CASSVGTKAWAHNEQFF	TGTGCCAGCAGCGTGGGGACCAAGGCTTGGGCGCACAATGAGCAGTTCTTC
TRBD2	TRBV25-1	TRBJ2-7	-	CASSGVGRTSGSLSYEQYF	TGTGCCAGCAGTGGAGTTGGGAGGACTAGCGGGAGTTTGTCCTACGAGCAGTACTTC
-	TRBV5-4	TRBJ2-7	few	CASSLSGQIYEQYF	TGTGCCAGCAGCTTATCGGGCCAAATCTACGAGCAGTACTTC
-	TRBV3-1	TRBJ1-6	many	CASSQALPLTLHF	TGTGCCAGCAGCCAAGCCCTTCCCCTGACCCTCCACTTT
-	TRBV24-1	TRBJ2-1	-	CATSDSRDFRYNEQFF	TGTGCCACCAGTGACTCCCGGGACTTTCGATACAATGAGCAGTTCTTC
-	TRBV28	TRBJ2-4	-	CASSRGGLDIQYF	TGTGCCAGCAGCAGGGGGGGATTGGACATTCAGTACTTC
-	TRBV19	TRBJ2-1	-	CASSMAPISPTREEQFF	TGTGCCAGTAGTATGGCGCCTATTAGTCCCACACGGGAAGAGCAGTTCTTC
TRBD1	TRBV6-1	TRBJ1-5	few	CASTLGQGGNQPQHF	TGTGCCAGCACCTTGGGACAGGGAGGCAATCAGCCCCAGCATTTT
-	TRBV20-1	TRBJ1-5	many	CSAIPYRIIQPQHF	TGCAGTGCCATACCGTACAGGATTATTCAGCCCCAGCATTTT
TRBD2	TRBV27	TRBJ2-3	many	CASIPLAGDVTDTQYF	TGTGCCAGCATACCTTTAGCGGGAGATGTCACAGATACGCAGTATTTT
TRBD1	TRBV20-1	TRBJ2-3	many	CSAGQGNTDTQYF	TGCAGTGCGGGACAGGGGAACACAGATACGCAGTATTTT
TRBD1	TRBV28	TRBJ1-5	-	CASSARDRESPQHF	TGTGCCAGCAGTGCACGGGACAGGGAGTCGCCCCAGCATTTT
TRBD1	TRBV24-1	TRBJ2-5	many	CATSDRLGQGEETQYF	TGTGCCACCAGTGACCGTCTCGGACAGGGTGAAGAGACCCAGTACTTC
-	TRBV7-2	TRBJ1-1	few	CASSLWRSNTEAFF	TGTGCCAGCAGCTTATGGCGGTCAAACACTGAAGCTTTCTTT
TRBD1	TRBV19	TRBJ1-5	few	CASSKLNRGGNQPQHF	TGTGCCAGTAGTAAGCTCAACAGGGGAGGCAATCAGCCCCAGCATTTT
-	TRBV7-3	TRBJ2-3	-	CASSLNPAGDTQYF	TGTGCCAGCAGCTTAAACCCCGCGGGGGATACGCAGTATTTT
TRBD2	TRBV19	TRBJ2-3	few	CASSLGLAAPDTQYF	TGTGCCAGTAGTCTAGGACTAGCGGCGCCAGATACGCAGTATTTT
-	TRBV5-5	TRBJ1-4	-	CASSFPGTNEKLFF	TGTGCCAGCAGCTTCCCGGGAACTAATGAAAAACTGTTTTTT
-	TRBV30	TRBJ1-2	many	CAWSVLGVHYGYTF	TGTGCCTGGAGTGTACTAGGGGTCCACTATGGCTACACCTTC
TRBD1	TRBV19	TRBJ2-5	few	CASSTETGLKETQYF	TGTGCCAGTAGTACAGAGACAGGGTTGAAAGAGACCCAGTACTTC
TRBD2	TRBV28	TRBJ2-1	few	CASSRGGTSAYNEQFF	TGTGCCAGCAGCCGAGGGGGGACTAGCGCATACAATGAGCAGTTCTTC
-	TRBV28	TRBJ2-1	many	CASSRLLRQVLLF	TGTGCCAGCAGTCGACTCTTACGACAGGTTCTTCTCTTC
-	TRBV20-1	TRBJ1-5	-	CSAGISNQPQHF	TGCAGTGCTGGGATCTCCAATCAGCCCCAGCATTTT
TRBD1	TRBV28	TRBJ1-1	-	CASTTGTEMNTEAFF	TGTGCCAGCACCACCGGGACAGAAATGAACACTGAAGCTTTCTTT
TRBD1	TRBV9	TRBJ2-5	many	CASSFTGGSGETQYF	TGTGCCAGCAGCTTTACAGGGGGCAGCGGGGAGACCCAGTACTTC
-	TRBV30	TRBJ2-7	many	CAWSPGELYEQYF	TGTGCCTGGAGTCCCGGGGAGCTTTACGAGCAGTACTTC
-	TRBV7-9	TRBJ2-7	-	CASYATGRVSEQYF	TGTGCCAGCTACGCCACAGGCAGGGTGAGCGAGCAGTACTTC
TRBD2	TRBV20-1	TRBJ2-5	many	CSARDPSREGETQYF	TGCAGTGCTAGAGACCCATCTCGGGAGGGAGAGACCCAGTACTTC
TRBD2	TRBV4-1	TRBJ2-3	-	CASSHRNPGLATDTQYF	TGCGCCAGCAGCCATCGCAACCCGGGACTAGCGACAGATACGCAGTATTTT
-	TRBV9	TRBJ1-2	-	CASDRVGYGYTF	TGTGCCAGCGATCGGGTGGGCTATGGCTACACCTTC
-	TRBV20-1	TRBJ2-1	few	CSARVSGPRSYNEQFF	TGCAGTGCTAGGGTGTCGGGACCCCGATCCTACAATGAGCAGTTCTTC